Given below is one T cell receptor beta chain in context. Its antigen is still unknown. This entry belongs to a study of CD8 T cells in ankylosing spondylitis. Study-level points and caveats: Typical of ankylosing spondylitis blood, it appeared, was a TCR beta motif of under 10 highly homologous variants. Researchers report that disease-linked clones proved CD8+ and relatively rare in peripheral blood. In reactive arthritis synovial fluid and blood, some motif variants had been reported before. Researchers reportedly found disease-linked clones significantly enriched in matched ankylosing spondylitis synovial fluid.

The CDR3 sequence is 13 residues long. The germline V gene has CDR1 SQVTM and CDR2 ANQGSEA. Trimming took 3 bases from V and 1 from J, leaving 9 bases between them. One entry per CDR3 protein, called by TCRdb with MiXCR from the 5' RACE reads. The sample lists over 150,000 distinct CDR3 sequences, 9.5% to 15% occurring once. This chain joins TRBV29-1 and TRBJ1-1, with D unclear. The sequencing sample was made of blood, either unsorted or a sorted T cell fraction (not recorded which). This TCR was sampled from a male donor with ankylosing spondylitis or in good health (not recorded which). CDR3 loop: CSVEGGGNTEAFF. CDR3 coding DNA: TGCAGCGTTGAGGGCGGCGGGAACACTGAAGCTTTCTTT.